This T cell receptor beta chain emerged from a study of identical twins. Germline V gene data show CDR1 as SNHLY and CDR2 as FYNNEI. Trimming shortened V by 7 bases and J by 1 base, and 12 bases separated the two germline ends. This CDR3 region has 14 residues. This clonotype was counted a few times. Antigen specificity is unknown. TCRdb itself ran the 5' RACE reads through MiXCR, one entry per CDR3 protein. The sample lists over 550,000 distinct CDR3 sequences, under 8.5% seen once, with 1.6% in the top ten. Notes on the study in general: Models underpredicted monozygotic twin sharing of out-of-frame TCR alpha. A lower insertion count was a feature of abundant cord blood beta clonotypes, with no such feature in memory repertoires. Weaker excess sharing between twins was seen in beta out-of-frame sequences.

The same sample was also used in a study of yellow fever vaccine responses in identical twins.

This chain links TRBV2 with TRBJ2-3, with TRBD2 as a possible D gene (6 bases). This TCR was sampled from a young woman in good health. Sequenced: PBMCs. The CDR3: CASTAGFRTDTQYF. CDR3 DNA sequence: TGTGCCAGCACCGCGGGATTTCGCACAGATACGCAGTATTTT.